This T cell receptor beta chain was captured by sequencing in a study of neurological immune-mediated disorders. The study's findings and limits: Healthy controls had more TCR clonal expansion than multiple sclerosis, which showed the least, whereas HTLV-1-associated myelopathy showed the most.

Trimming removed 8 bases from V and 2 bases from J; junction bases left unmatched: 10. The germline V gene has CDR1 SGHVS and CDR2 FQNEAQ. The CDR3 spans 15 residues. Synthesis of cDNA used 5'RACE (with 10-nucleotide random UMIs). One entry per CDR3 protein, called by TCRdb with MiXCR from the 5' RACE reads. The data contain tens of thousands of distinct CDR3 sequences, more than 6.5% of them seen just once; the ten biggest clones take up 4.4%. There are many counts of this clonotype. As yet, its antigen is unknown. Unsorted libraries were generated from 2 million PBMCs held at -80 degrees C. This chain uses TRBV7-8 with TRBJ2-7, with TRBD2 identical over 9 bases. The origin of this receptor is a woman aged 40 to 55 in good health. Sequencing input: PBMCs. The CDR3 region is CASGFGPSGTYEQYF. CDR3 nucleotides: TGTGCCAGCGGTTTCGGCCCTAGCGGGACCTACGAGCAGTACTTC.